The following is a TCR beta chain sequence with its context. What it binds is not known. Trimming took 4 bases from V and 14 from J; bases not matched to a gene: 11. The CDR3 is 12 amino acids. CDR1 is SGHDT and CDR2 is YYEEEE in the germline V gene. PCR employed 60 Vbeta and 13 Jbeta primers. The protocol was immunoSEQ multiplex PCR, while the TCRdb copy is restricted to in-frame clones and leaves out a portion. The sample has tens of thousands of clones, 75% to 90% seen once. The record originates from a study of cytomegalovirus exposure and HLA in healthy donors. Study results and caveats: In a later analysis, at a false discovery rate of 0.05, about 16,000 TCR beta sequences matched HLA alleles. TCR beta chains numbering roughly 150 were designated cytomegalovirus-associated. Presence/absence analyses treated sequencing depth as roughly uniform across donors. Many donors carried some public TCRs, although rarity characterized most TCR sequences.

Sequenced sample: PBMCs. The sequence derives from a human donor in good health. The V gene is TRBV5-6, the J gene TRBJ1-2, with TRBD1 matching 7 bases. In nucleotides, the CDR3 is TGTGCCAGCAGCCGCGGGACAGCCCCCAGTACCTTC. This translates into CASSRGTAPSTF.